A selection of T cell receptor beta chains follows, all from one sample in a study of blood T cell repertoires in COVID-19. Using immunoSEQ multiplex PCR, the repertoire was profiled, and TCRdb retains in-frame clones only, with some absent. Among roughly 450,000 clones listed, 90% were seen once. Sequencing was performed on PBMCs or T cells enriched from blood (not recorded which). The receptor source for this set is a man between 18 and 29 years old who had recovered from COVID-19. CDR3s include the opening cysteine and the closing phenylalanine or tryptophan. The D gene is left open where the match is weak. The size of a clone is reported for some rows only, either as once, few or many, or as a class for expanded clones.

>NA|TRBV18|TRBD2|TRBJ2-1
TGTGCCAGCTCTCCGGGACTAGCGGGAGACAGTGAGCAGTTCTTC
CASSPGLAGDSEQFF
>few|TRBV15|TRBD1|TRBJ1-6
TGTGCCACCAGCAGTGATAAGACAGGGTTCATGGCTTCACCCCTCCACTTT
CATSSDKTGFMASPLHF
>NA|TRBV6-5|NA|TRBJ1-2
TGTGCCAGCAGTTCGACAGGCAGCTATGGCTACACCTTC
CASSSTGSYGYTF
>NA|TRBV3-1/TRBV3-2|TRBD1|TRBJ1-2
TGTGCCAGCAGACCCACCGGGACAGGGTATGGCTACACCTTC
CASRPTGTGYGYTF
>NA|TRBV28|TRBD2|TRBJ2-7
TGTGCCAGCAGTTTATCGTCTAGCGGCTCCTACGAGCAGTACTTC
CASSLSSSGSYEQYF
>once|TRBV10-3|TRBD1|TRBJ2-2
TGTGCCACAAAAGACAGGGTGAACACCGGGGAGCTGTTTTTT
CATKDRVNTGELFF
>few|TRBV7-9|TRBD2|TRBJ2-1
TGTGCCAGCAGCTTAGCGGGGGGGAACAATGAGCAGTTCTTC
CASSLAGGNNEQFF
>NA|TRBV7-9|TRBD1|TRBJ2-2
TGTGCCAGCAGCTTTCCGACAGGGGGCGCGAACACCGGGGAGCTGTTTTTT
CASSFPTGGANTGELFF
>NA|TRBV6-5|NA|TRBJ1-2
TGTGCCAGCAGGGACGGGGATGGCTACACCTTC
CASRDGDGYTF
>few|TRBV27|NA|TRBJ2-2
TGTGCCAGCAGGCCCCAGGGCACCCTACTCATTACGAACACCGGGGAGCTGTTTTTT
CASRPQGTLLITNTGELFF